What follows are 20 T cell receptor beta chains derived from one specimen sequenced in a study of T cell responses to AZD1222 COVID-19 vaccine. The protocol was immunoSEQ multiplex PCR, while the TCRdb copy is restricted to in-frame clones and leaves out a portion. This sample has approximately 150,000 clones, with approximately 94% found just once. The sample in question was peripheral blood, obtained 28 days after the second AZD1222 dose. The source of these receptors is an adult who received the AZD1222 COVID-19 vaccine.

V gene TRBV3-1 (or the pseudogene TRBV3-2) combines with J gene TRBJ2-5; TRBD2 might be the D (6 bases). The V end was cut by 4 bases, the J end by 5 bases, with 20 bases between. Germline CDR1 reads LGHDT; CDR2 reads YNNKEL (reference sequence). This CDR3 region has 16 residues. CDR3 in amino acids: CASSLLRGRSGETQYF. CDR3 coding DNA: TGTGCCAGCAGCCTCTTACGCGGGCGCAGCGGGGAGACCCAGTACTTC.

V gene TRBV7-3 combines with J gene TRBJ1-4, with D hard to call. The CDR3 consists of 15 residues. Trimming took 5 bases from V and 9 from J, leaving 19 bases between them. Germline V lookup: CDR1 SGHTA, CDR2 FQGTGA. CDR3 DNA: TGTGCCAGCAGCCCCCCCGGAGGGTCCCTGAAAAAACTGTTTTTT. Protein product: CASSPPGGSLKKLFF.

The rearrangement joins TRBV28 to TRBJ2-3; TRBD2 aligns across 13 bases. The ends lost 9 bases at V and 2 bases at J; junction bases unmatched: 5. The germline V gene encodes CDR1 MDHEN and CDR2 SYDVKM. This CDR3 region has 15 residues. The CDR3 coding sequence is TGTGCCAGTAGGACTAGCGGGGGCTACACAGATACGCAGTATTTT. Translation: CASRTSGGYTDTQYF.

The chain couples TRBV30 to TRBJ2-7, with D possibly being TRBD1 (7 bases). The CDR3 is made up of 17 amino acids. The V end lost 5 bases, the J end lost 4 bases, and 27 bases lay between the germline ends. The germline V gene encodes CDR1 GTSNPN and CDR2 SVGIG (reference sequence). CDR3 in amino acids: CAWENIGGTAAPYEQYF. CDR3 nucleotide sequence: TGTGCCTGGGAGAACATAGGAGGGACAGCCGCGCCGTACGAGCAGTACTTC.

CDR3 sequence: CASSFRDRSEQFF. The CDR3 DNA reads TGTGCCAGCAGCTTCCGGGACCGGAGTGAGCAGTTCTTC. The V gene is TRBV11-3, the J gene TRBJ2-1; D could derive from TRBD1 or TRBD2 (5 bases each). The CDR3 consists of 13 residues. Germline CDR1 and CDR2: SGHNT and YENEEA. The V gene lost 3 bases and the J gene lost 9 bases, with 12 bases spanning the gap.

The V and J genes are TRBV5-4 and TRBJ2-7; 8 bases align to TRBD2. J lost 6 bases, V lost 7 bases, and 18 bases had no gene match. The CDR3 covers 16 residues. Germline V gene lookup returns CDR1 SGHNT and CDR2 YYREEE (reference sequence). CDR3 region: CASQLALAEAPTEQYF. In DNA, the CDR3 is TGTGCCAGCCAACTTGCACTAGCGGAGGCGCCTACCGAGCAGTACTTC.

The chain recombines TRBV27 with TRBJ2-1, with D hard to call. This CDR3 contains 14 residues. The germline gives CDR1 MNHEY, CDR2 SMNVEV (reference sequence). Trimming took 3 bases from V and 3 from J, leaving 9 bases between them. In DNA form, the CDR3 reads TGTGCCAGCAGTTTGAACTACGGCTACAATGAGCAGTTCTTC. This translates into CASSLNYGYNEQFF.

The chain links TRBV21-1 to TRBJ2-3; the listed D gene, TRBD1, was not tested against the DNA. TRBV21-1 is a pseudogene segment. The CDR3 totals 17 residues. The CDR3 sequence is CASHTKGQSPGTDTQYF. CDR3 in DNA: TGTGCCAGTCATACGAAGGGGCAAAGTCCCGGCACAGATACGCAGTATTTT.

The chain combines TRBV6-5 with TRBJ1-1; 10 nucleotides match TRBD1. V lost 8 bases to trimming and J lost 5 bases; unmatched junction nucleotides: 8. CDR3 length: 14 residues. Germline values: CDR1 MNHEY, CDR2 SVGAGI. The CDR3 is CASDRGREWTEAFF. The CDR3 DNA reads as TGTGCCAGCGACAGGGGGCGCGAATGGACTGAAGCTTTCTTT.

This chain connects TRBV6-5 to TRBJ1-2; TRBD1 is a possible D gene (5 bases). CDR1 and CDR2 from the germline V gene are MNHEY and SVGAGI. This CDR3 has 14 residues. Trimming took 0 bases from V and 8 from J, leaving 13 bases between them. The CDR3 is CASSYSGLREGYTF. The CDR3, as DNA: TGTGCCAGCAGTTACTCGGGACTTCGGGAAGGCTACACCTTC.

The chain carries TRBV3-1 (or the pseudogene TRBV3-2) and TRBJ1-1, with 7 positions matching TRBD1. Germline V gene data show CDR1 as LGHDT and CDR2 as YNNKEL (reference sequence). The CDR3 runs to 13 residues. V shed 4 bases, J shed 4 bases, and the junction held 3 bases outside the gene matches. The CDR3 bases are TGTGCCAGCAGCCCAGGGGGTCGCACTGAAGCTTTCTTT. This codes for CASSPGGRTEAFF.

The rearrangement uses TRBV4-1 and TRBJ1-2, with D hard to call. Germline V lookup: CDR1 MGHRA, CDR2 YSYEKL. The CDR3 is 15 residues long. Trimming removed 1 base at V and 2 bases at J, with 11 bases between. Here the CDR3 reads CASSQGHARNYGYTF. CDR3 DNA: TGCGCCAGCAGCCAAGGACACGCACGGAACTATGGCTACACCTTC.

CDR3 nucleotide sequence: TGCAGTGCGGGGACCCTCCACTTT. Residues: CSAGTLHF. This chain connects TRBV20-1 to TRBJ1-6; D is ambiguous. The V end was cut by 6 bases, the J end by 14 bases, with 5 bases between. Germline V gives CDR1 DFQATT, CDR2 SNEGSKA (reference sequence). CDR3 length: 8 amino acids.

The V gene is TRBV19, the J gene TRBJ2-1, with D perhaps matching TRBD2 (6 bases). The V end was cut by 2 bases, the J end by 7 bases, with 27 bases between. From germline, CDR1 is LNHDA and CDR2 SQIVND (reference sequence). The CDR3 is 19 amino acids. CDR3 sequence (DNA): TGTGCCAGTAGTATATGGGGTGGCGGGGCGAGCGCCCAAGATAATGAGCAGTTCTTC. This gives the protein CASSIWGGGASAQDNEQFF.

V gene TRBV27 combines with J gene TRBJ2-3; D not certain. Germline-derived CDR1 and CDR2 are MNHEY and SMNVEV (reference sequence). Trimming cost V 1 base and J 4 bases, with 6 bases left between them. The CDR3 has 13 residues. The CDR3 coding sequence is TGTGCCAGCAGTTTATTTCGCGCAGATACGCAGTATTTT. Translating gives CASSLFRADTQYF.

This clone has just one count. The CDR3 here is CASSLWGDRATEAFF. The CDR3 region has the DNA TGTGCCAGCAGCTTATGGGGGGATAGGGCCACTGAAGCTTTCTTT. The chain carries TRBV7-2 and TRBJ1-1; D may be TRBD1 (5 bases). The V gene lost 2 bases and the J gene lost 4 bases, with 14 bases spanning the gap. Germline V gene data show CDR1 as SGHTA and CDR2 as FQGNSA. The CDR3 length is 15 residues.

In regard to this clone: One end of the junction varies from germline; a read error may be responsible. The same CDR3 also results from other DNA sequences found in this sample. J is TRBJ2-2 and V is TRBV7-3; D gene unclear. The CDR3 totals 18 residues. Germline CDR1 SGHTA, CDR2 FQGTGA. The DNA of the CDR3 is TGTGCCAGCAGCTTAATAGGGCAAAACCACGCGAACACCGGAGAGCTGTTTTTT. Its translation is CASSLIGQNHANTGELFF.

J is TRBJ2-1 and V is TRBV2; 9 bases agree with TRBD1. The CDR3 contains 14 residues. Germline CDR1 is SNHLY and CDR2 is FYNNEI. V dropped 11 bases and J dropped 6; count of bases not matched to a gene: 11. The CDR3 loop reads CASDRTGVTNEQFF. The CDR3 bases are TGTGCCTCCGACCGGACAGGGGTGACCAATGAGCAGTTCTTC.

This clone was counted a single time. The chain uses TRBV7-3 and TRBJ2-7, with D maybe TRBD2 (6 bases). CDR1 SGHTA and CDR2 FQGTGA come from the germline V gene. Trimming pared 5 bases from V and 0 bases from J, leaving 11 bases between. The CDR3 is 14 amino acids. The CDR3 loop reads CASSKGGTSYEQYF. For the CDR3, the DNA is TGTGCCAGCAGCAAAGGAGGGACCTCCTACGAGCAGTACTTC. Drawing the rest from reference TRBV7-3 and TRBJ2-7, the complete variable domain is GAGVSQTPSNKVTEKGKYVELRCDPISGHTALYWYRQSLGQGPEFLIYFQGTGAADDSGLPNDRFFAVRPEGSVSTLKIQRTERGDSAVYLCASSKGGTSYEQYFGPGTRLTVT.

In regard to this clone: Other nucleotide sequences from this sample produce the same CDR3. This rearrangement joins TRBV27 to TRBJ1-5; D gene ambiguous. Trimming pared 0 bases from V and 4 bases from J, leaving 4 bases between. The germline V gene encodes CDR1 MNHEY and CDR2 SMNVEV (reference sequence). CDR3 length: 13 residues. CDR3 bases: TGTGCCAGCAGTTTATCGGGGAATCAGCCCCAGCATTTT. Its protein is CASSLSGNQPQHF.